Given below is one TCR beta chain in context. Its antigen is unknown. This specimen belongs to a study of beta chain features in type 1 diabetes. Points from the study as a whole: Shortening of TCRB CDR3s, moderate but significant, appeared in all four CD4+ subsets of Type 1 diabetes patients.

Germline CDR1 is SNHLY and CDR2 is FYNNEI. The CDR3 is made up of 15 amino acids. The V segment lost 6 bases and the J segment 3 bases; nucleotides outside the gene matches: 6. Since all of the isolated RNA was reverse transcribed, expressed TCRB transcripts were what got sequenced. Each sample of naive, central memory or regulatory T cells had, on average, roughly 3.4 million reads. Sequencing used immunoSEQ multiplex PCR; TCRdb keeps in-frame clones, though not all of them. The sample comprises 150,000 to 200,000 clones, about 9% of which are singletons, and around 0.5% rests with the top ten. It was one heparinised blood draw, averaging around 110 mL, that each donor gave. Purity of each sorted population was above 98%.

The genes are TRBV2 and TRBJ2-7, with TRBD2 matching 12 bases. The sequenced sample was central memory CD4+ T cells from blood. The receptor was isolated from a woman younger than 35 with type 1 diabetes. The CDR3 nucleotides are TGTGCCAGCAGGCTCGGACTAGCGGGAAACTACGAGCAGTACTTC. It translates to CASRLGLAGNYEQYF.